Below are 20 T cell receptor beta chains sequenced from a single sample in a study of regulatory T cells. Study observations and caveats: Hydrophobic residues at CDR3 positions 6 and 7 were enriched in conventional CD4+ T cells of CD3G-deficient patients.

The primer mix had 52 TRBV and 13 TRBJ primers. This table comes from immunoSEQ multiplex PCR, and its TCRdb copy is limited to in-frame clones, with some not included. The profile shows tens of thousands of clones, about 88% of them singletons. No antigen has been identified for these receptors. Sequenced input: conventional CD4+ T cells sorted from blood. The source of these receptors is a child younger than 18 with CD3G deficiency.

CDR3 sequence reads: CASSRQGGYGYTF. The CDR3 DNA reads as TGTGCCAGCAGCCGACAGGGGGGGTATGGCTACACCTTC. The chain employs TRBV7-9 and TRBJ1-2, with 9 bases lining up with TRBD1. CDR1 SEHNR and CDR2 FQNEAQ come from the germline V gene (reference sequence). This CDR3 region has 13 residues. V lost 5 bases and J lost 5; bases outside the gene matches: 3.

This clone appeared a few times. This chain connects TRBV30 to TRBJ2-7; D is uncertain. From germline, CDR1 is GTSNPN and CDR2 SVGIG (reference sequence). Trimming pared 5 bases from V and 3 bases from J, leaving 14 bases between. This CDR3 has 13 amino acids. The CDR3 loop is CAWAIGPLYEQYF. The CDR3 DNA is TGTGCCTGGGCTATAGGGCCCCTCTACGAGCAGTACTTC.

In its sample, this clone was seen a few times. CDR3 nucleotides: TGTGCCAGCAGCCCTTTTGGGAATGAGCAGTTCTTC. Protein sequence: CASSPFGNEQFF. This rearrangement joins TRBV7-9 to TRBJ2-1; no clear D gene. Trimming took 5 bases from V and 7 from J, leaving 9 bases between them. Germline-derived CDR1 and CDR2 are SEHNR and FQNEAQ (reference sequence). This CDR3 is built from 12 residues.

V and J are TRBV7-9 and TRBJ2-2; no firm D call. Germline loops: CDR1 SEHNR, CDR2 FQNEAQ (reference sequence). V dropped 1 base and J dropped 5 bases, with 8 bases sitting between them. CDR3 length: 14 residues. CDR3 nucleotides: TGTGCCAGCAGCTTAGGTAGCTGGACCGGGGAGCTGTTTTTT. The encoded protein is CASSLGSWTGELFF.

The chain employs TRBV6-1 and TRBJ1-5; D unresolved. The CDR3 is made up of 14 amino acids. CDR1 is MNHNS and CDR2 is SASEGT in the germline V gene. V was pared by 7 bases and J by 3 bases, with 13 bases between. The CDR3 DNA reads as TGTGCCAGCAAGGGCACTCTCTTCAATCAGCCCCAGCATTTT. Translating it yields CASKGTLFNQPQHF.

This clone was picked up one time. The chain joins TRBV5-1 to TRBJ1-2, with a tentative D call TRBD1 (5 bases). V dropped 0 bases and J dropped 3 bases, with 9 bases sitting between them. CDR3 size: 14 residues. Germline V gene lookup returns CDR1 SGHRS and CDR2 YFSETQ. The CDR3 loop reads CASSLEGKDYGYTF. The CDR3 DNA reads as TGCGCCAGCAGCTTGGAGGGGAAGGACTATGGCTACACCTTC. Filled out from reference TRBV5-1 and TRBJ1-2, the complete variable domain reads KAGVTQTPRYLIKTRGQQVTLSCSPISGHRSVSWYQQTPGQGLQFLFEYFSETQRNKGNFPGRFSGRQFSNSRSEMNVSTLELGDSALYLCASSLEGKDYGYTFGSGTRLTVV.

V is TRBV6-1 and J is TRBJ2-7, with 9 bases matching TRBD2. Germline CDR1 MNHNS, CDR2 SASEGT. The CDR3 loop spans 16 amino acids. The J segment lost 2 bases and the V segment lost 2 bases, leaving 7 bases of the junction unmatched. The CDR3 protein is CASSETGLAGAYEQYF. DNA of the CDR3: TGTGCCAGCAGTGAAACCGGTTTAGCGGGAGCCTACGAGCAGTACTTC.

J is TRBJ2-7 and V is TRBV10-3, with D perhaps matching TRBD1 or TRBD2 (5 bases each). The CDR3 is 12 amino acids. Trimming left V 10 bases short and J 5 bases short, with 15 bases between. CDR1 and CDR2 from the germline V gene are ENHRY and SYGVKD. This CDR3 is CATSRDGDEQYF. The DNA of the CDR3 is TGTGCCACTTCCCGGGACGGGGACGAGCAGTACTTC.

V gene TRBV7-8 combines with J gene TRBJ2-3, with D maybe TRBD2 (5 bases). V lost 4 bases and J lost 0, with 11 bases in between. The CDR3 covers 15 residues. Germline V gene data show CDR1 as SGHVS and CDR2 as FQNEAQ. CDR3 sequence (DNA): TGTGCCAGCAGCTCTCGGGGAGCTAGCACAGATACGCAGTATTTT. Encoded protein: CASSSRGASTDTQYF.

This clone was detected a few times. The DNA of the CDR3 is TGTGCCAGCAGCTTAAACGGCAGGGCAGGAGATACGCAGTATTTT. Translating it yields CASSLNGRAGDTQYF. V gene TRBV7-3 combines with J gene TRBJ2-3; a possible D gene is TRBD1 (5 bases). The CDR3 length is 15 residues. V was pared by 1 base and J by 5 bases, with 13 bases between. CDR1 is SGHTA, CDR2 FQGTGA, per germline.

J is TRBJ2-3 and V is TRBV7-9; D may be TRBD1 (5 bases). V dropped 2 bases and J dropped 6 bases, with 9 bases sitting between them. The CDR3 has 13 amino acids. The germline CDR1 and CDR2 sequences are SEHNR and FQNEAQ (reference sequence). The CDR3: CASSLMKGDTQYF. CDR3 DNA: TGTGCCAGCAGCTTAATGAAGGGGGATACGCAGTATTTT.

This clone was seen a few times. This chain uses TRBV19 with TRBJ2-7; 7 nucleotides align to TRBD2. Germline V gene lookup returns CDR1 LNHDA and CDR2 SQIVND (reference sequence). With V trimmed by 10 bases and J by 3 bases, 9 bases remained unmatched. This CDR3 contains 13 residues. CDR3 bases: TGTGCCACCTCCGACGGCGGGAGCTACGAGCAGTACTTC. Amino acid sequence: CATSDGGSYEQYF. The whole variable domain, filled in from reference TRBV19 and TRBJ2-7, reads DGGITQSPKYLFRKEGQNVTLSCEQNLNHDAMYWYRQDPGQGLRLIYYSQIVNDFQKGDIAEGYSVSREKKESFPLTVTSAQKNPTAFYLCATSDGGSYEQYFGPGTRLTVT.

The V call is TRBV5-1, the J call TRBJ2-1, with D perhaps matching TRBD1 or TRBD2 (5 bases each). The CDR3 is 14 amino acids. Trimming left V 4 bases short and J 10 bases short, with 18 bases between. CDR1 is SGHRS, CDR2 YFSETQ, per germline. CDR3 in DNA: TGCGCCAGCAGCCTATACACTGGGGGAGAGGAGCAGTTCTTC. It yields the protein CASSLYTGGEEQFF. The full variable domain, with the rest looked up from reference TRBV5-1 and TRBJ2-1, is KAGVTQTPRYLIKTRGQQVTLSCSPISGHRSVSWYQQTPGQGLQFLFEYFSETQRNKGNFPGRFSGRQFSNSRSEMNVSTLELGDSALYLCASSLYTGGEEQFFGPGTRLTVL.

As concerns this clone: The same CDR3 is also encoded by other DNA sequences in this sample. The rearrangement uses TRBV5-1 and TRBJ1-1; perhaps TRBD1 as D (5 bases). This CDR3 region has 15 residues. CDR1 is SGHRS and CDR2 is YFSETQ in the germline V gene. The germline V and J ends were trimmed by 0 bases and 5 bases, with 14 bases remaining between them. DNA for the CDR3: TGCGCCAGCAGCTTGGGGGACCTCTCGCGGACTGAAGCTTTCTTT. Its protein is CASSLGDLSRTEAFF.

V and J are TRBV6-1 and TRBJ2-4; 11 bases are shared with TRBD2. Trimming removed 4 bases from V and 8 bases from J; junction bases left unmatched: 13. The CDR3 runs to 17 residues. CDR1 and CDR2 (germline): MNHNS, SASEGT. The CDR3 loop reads CASSAVTSGTPKDIQYF. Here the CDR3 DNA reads TGTGCCAGCAGTGCCGTGACTAGCGGGACTCCAAAGGACATTCAGTACTTC.

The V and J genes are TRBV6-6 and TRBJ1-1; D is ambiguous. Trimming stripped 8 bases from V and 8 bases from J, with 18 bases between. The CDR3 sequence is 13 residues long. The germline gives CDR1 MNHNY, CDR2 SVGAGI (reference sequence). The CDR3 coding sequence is TGTGCCAGCGCGCTCCGGCGTGCGGAAGAAGCTTTCTTT. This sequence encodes CASALRRAEEAFF.

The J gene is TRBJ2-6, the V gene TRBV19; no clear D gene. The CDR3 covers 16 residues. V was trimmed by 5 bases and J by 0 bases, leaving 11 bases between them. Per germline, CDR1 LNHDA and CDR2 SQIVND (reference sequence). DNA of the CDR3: TGTGCCAGTAGTGCGATAAGAACCTCTGGGGCCAACGTCCTGACTTTC. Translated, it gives CASSAIRTSGANVLTF.

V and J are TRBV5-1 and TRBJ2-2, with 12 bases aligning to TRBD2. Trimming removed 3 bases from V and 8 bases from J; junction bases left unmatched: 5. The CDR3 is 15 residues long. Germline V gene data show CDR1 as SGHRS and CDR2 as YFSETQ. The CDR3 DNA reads TGCGCCAGCAGCTCGACTAGCGGGAGTCGGGGGGAGCTGTTTTTT. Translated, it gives CASSSTSGSRGELFF.

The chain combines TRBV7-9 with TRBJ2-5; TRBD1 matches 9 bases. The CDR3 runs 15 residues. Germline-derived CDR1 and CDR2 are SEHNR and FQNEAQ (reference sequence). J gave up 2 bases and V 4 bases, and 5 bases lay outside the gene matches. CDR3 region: CASSSGTGLQETQYF. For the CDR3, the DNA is TGTGCCAGCAGCTCCGGGACAGGGTTACAAGAGACCCAGTACTTC.

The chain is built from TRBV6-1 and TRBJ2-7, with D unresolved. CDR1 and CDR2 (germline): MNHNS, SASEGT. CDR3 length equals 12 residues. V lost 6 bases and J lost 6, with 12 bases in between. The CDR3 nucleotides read TGTGCCAGCAGCGCCTCTTCAGGCGAGCAGTACTTC. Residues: CASSASSGEQYF.